Each of the 13 T cell receptor beta chains below was sequenced from the same sample in a study of human T cells and chemical hapten exposure. MiXCR, run by TCRdb on the RACE reads, gives a single entry per CDR3 protein. The repertoire holds about 190,000 distinct CDR3 sequences, around 25% seen once, with 2.5% in the top ten. The time point here: patch test 3, about 24 weeks after DPC sensitization. Treatment in this sample: therapeutic diphenylcyclopropenone sensitization with weekly scalp DPC. The sample in question was whole blood, obtained in connection with sensitization to the hapten diphenylcyclopropenone (DPC). The receptors were sampled from a woman aged 40 to 55 with alopecia areata. Some clones in this sample may be carry-over from other donors' samples.

The chain's CDR3 is CASRIPGQYEQYF. CDR3 bases: TGTGCCAGCAGAATACCTGGCCAGTACGAGCAGTACTTC. The genes are TRBV6-6 and TRBJ2-7; D is undetermined. CDR1 and CDR2 from the germline V gene are MNHNY and SVGAGI (reference sequence). Trimming took off 6 bases at V and 4 bases at J, with 13 bases between the two ends. This CDR3 spans 13 amino acids.

About this clonotype itself: Being one base from a much bigger clone, this may be a read error. This rearrangement joins TRBV6-5 to TRBJ2-7; D may match TRBD1 or TRBD2 (5 bases each). V was cut by 11 bases and J by 2 bases, with 16 bases left in between. This CDR3 has 13 residues. CDR1 and CDR2 from the germline V gene are MNHEY and SVGAGI. CDR3 amino acids: CAAKGPGPYEQYF. The CDR3 bases are TGTGCCGCAAAGGGACCGGGACCCTACGAGCAGTACTTC.

The CDR3 bases are TGCGCCAGCAGCCCGGAGGTCGCTGGAGGGGCCAACGTCCTGACTTTC. It codes for CASSPEVAGGANVLTF. The V gene is TRBV5-1, the J gene TRBJ2-6; tentative D call: TRBD2 (5 bases). Trimming took off 4 bases at V and 4 bases at J, with 15 bases between the two ends. The germline CDR1 and CDR2 sequences are SGHRS and YFSETQ. The CDR3 has 16 residues.

This clonotype was observed a handful of times. The chain employs TRBV29-1 and TRBJ2-2, with TRBD1 as a possible D gene (5 bases). Trimming cost V 5 bases and J 3 bases, with 13 bases left between them. Germline V gene sequence: CDR1 SQVTM, CDR2 ANQGSEA. The CDR3 runs 14 residues. CDR3 residues: CSVKQGWDTGELFF. Written as DNA, the CDR3 is TGCAGCGTTAAGCAGGGATGGGACACCGGGGAGCTGTTTTTT.

With regard to this clonotype: A read error may produce the germline difference seen at one junction end. CDR3 DNA: TGCAGTGCCAGAGACGGCGGGAGCTCCTACGAGCAGTACTTC. It codes for CSARDGGSSYEQYF. This chain joins TRBV20-1 and TRBJ2-7; 7 nucleotides agree with TRBD2. CDR1 and CDR2 (germline): DFQATT, SNEGSKA (reference sequence). The CDR3 spans 14 residues.

This clonotype appeared a few times. The V call is TRBV4-1, the J call TRBJ2-7; the D gene could be TRBD1 or TRBD2 (5 bases each). Trimming took off 0 bases at V and 0 bases at J, with 12 bases between the two ends. The CDR3 has 16 amino acids. Germline CDR1 reads MGHRA; CDR2 reads YSYEKL. As DNA, the CDR3 is TGCGCCAGCAGCCAAGACCGGGACCTCTCCTCCTACGAGCAGTACTTC. Its translation is CASSQDRDLSSYEQYF.

This clonotype has just a few counts. The rearrangement uses TRBV20-1 and TRBJ1-2, with D possibly being TRBD1 (6 bases). The germline CDR1 and CDR2 sequences are DFQATT and SNEGSKA (reference sequence). The V and J ends lost 6 bases and 4 bases respectively, with 15 bases between them. The CDR3 is 13 amino acids. The DNA of the CDR3 is TGCAGTGCGGGGGCCAGGGGTACCTATGGCTACACCTTC. Its translation is CSAGARGTYGYTF.

The V gene is TRBV2, the J gene TRBJ1-6; TRBD1 is a possible D gene (5 bases). V was trimmed by 6 bases and J by 2 bases, leaving 14 bases between them. From germline, CDR1 is SNHLY and CDR2 FYNNEI. The CDR3 spans 16 residues. Here the CDR3 DNA reads TGTGCCAGCAGCCCGGAACCGACAGCCTATAATTCACCCCTCCACTTT. This codes for CASSPEPTAYNSPLHF.

The V and J genes are TRBV6-2 or TRBV6-3 and TRBJ2-7, with D possibly TRBD1 on 6 matching bases. Germline V CDR1 and CDR2: MNHEY, SVGEGT. The CDR3 has 14 amino acids. The ends were cut back, 5 bases at V and 0 bases at J, with 11 bases in the middle. CDR3 in amino acids: CASSKDSFSYEQYF. CDR3 nucleotides: TGTGCCAGCAGTAAGGACAGCTTCTCCTACGAGCAGTACTTC.

This clonotype was recorded many times. The J gene is TRBJ2-1, the V gene TRBV5-1; D may match TRBD1 or TRBD2 (5 bases each). The CDR3 sequence is 15 residues long. Deletions cut 4 bases from V and 0 bases from J, with 11 bases between. Germline V CDR1 and CDR2: SGHRS, YFSETQ. CDR3 loop: CASSPGPSSYNEQFF. For the CDR3, the DNA is TGCGCCAGCAGCCCGGGACCAAGCTCCTACAATGAGCAGTTCTTC.

This clonotype has a handful of counts. The chain is built from TRBV3-1 and TRBJ2-3, with a tentative D call TRBD2 (6 bases). The CDR3 has 17 residues. The germline V gene has CDR1 LGHDT and CDR2 YNNKEL (reference sequence). V dropped 1 base and J dropped 0 bases, with 14 bases sitting between them. This CDR3 is CASSQGLAAQSTDTQYF. CDR3 bases: TGTGCCAGCAGCCAAGGGTTAGCGGCCCAGAGCACAGATACGCAGTATTTT.

This clonotype has a handful of counts. The gene calls are TRBV5-1 and TRBJ2-7; D may be TRBD1 (6 bases). Germline V gives CDR1 SGHRS, CDR2 YFSETQ. Trimming stripped 3 bases from V and 3 bases from J, with 13 bases between. The length of the CDR3 is 14 residues. CDR3 amino acids: CASSSFTGNYEQYF. The CDR3 DNA reads TGCGCCAGCAGCTCCTTTACAGGGAACTACGAGCAGTACTTC.

The chain recombines TRBV20-1 with TRBJ1-2; no clear D gene. CDR3 length equals 13 residues. V lost 2 bases and J 3 bases, leaving 10 bases between the germline ends. From germline, CDR1 is DFQATT and CDR2 SNEGSKA (reference sequence). The CDR3 DNA is TGCAGTGCTAGAAGGTTGGGCTACTATGGCTACACCTTC. As protein: CSARRLGYYGYTF.